This paragraph reports one T cell receptor (beta chain). Germline lookup yields CDR1 LNHDA and CDR2 SQIVND (reference sequence). There are 16 residues in the CDR3. Trimming removed 9 bases at V and 1 base at J, with 18 bases between. This sample is part of a study of blood T cell repertoires in COVID-19. Here immunoSEQ multiplex PCR was the method, and the copy in TCRdb shows in-frame clones only, minus some. The table records hundreds of thousands of clones, approximately 91% of them present only once. This chain connects TRBV19 to TRBJ2-2; D possibly corresponds to TRBD1 (7 bases). Sequencing was done on a sample of peripheral blood. The sequence was obtained from a woman aged 70-85 years with COVID-19, enrolled during active disease. CDR3 residues: CARYEGGQLNTGELFF. CDR3 sequence (DNA): TGTGCCAGGTATGAGGGGGGACAGTTGAACACCGGGGAGCTGTTTTTT.